This T cell receptor beta chain came from a study of neurological immune-mediated disorders. CDR1 SGHKS and CDR2 YYEKEE come from the germline V gene (reference sequence). Trimming took off 5 bases at V and 0 bases at J, with 12 bases between the two ends. CDR3 length equals 15 residues. The unsorted libraries had their origin in 2 million PBMCs stored at -80 C. TCRdb fed the 5' RACE reads into MiXCR, producing one record per CDR3 protein. Of approximately 77,000 distinct CDR3 sequences listed, roughly 10% were seen once; the top ten hold less than 2%. This clonotype was found many times. Its matching antigen is unknown. Study-wide findings and caveats: In HTLV-1-associated myelopathy, TCR clonal expansion was greatest, and in multiple sclerosis it was least, below healthy controls.

This clonotype originated in a middle-aged man in good health. Sequencing was performed on PBMCs. The chain links TRBV5-5 to TRBJ2-1; a possible D gene is TRBD1 (5 bases). The CDR3 sequence: CASSPDTSSYNEQFF. Written as DNA, the CDR3 is TGTGCCAGCAGTCCGGACACGAGCTCCTACAATGAGCAGTTCTTC.